One T cell receptor beta chain is described in this entry. Germline values: CDR1 SGHRS, CDR2 YFSETQ. J gave up 3 bases and V 4 bases, and 5 bases lay outside the gene matches. This CDR3 has 14 residues. Methods used by the authors: Reference gene primer amplification gave estimated nucleated cell counts. Profiled with immunoSEQ multiplex PCR; TCRdb holds only in-frame clones, not every one. The DNA gave D and trimming, while V, J and clone size come from that table. The sample carries about 81,000 clones, roughly nine tenths recorded once. The data derive from a study of blood T cell repertoires in COVID-19. Study as a whole: There were acute and convalescent COVID-19 samples, and they came from the United States, Italy and Spain. Nucleic acid was either cDNA or gDNA, and it came from T cells, B-cell-depleted T cells, or PBMCs.

The chain recombines TRBV5-1 with TRBJ1-1, with TRBD1 matching 8 bases. Sequencing used peripheral blood. This clonotype originated in a woman aged 45-65 years in a cohort sampled during active COVID-19. CDR3 nucleotides: TGCGCCAGCAGCCCGACAGGGGATTACACTGAAGCTTTCTTT. Amino acid sequence: CASSPTGDYTEAFF.